This T cell receptor (beta chain) was captured by sequencing in a study of vaccination effects on CD4 cells after COVID-19. Study results and limitations: Vaccine- and infection-induced clones showed marked clonal contraction late following vaccination.

Antigen-specific CD4+ T cells were first expanded with viral peptide pools by the ViraFEST assay and only then sequenced. Following 10 days of culture, CD4+ T cells were isolated. Two-dose BNT162b2 or mRNA-1273 vaccination was given to participants. All vaccine recipients tested negative for nucleocapsid antibodies and had never contracted SARS-CoV-2 infection. With respect to this clone: The antigen remains unidentified.

Measured with immunoSEQ multiplex PCR; TCRdb has only the in-frame clones, and not every one. Among roughly 34,000 clones listed, around 80% were seen once. The receptor was derived from a human donor who received a COVID-19 vaccine. Some clones in this sample may be carry-over from other donors' samples. Sample: CD4+ T cells from PBMCs cultured with HCoV-NL63 spike peptides, taken after COVID-19 vaccination.

In DNA form, the CDR3 reads TGTGCCACCAGCAGGGTCTTCGGGGGGGGGCCAGATACGCAGTATTTT. This gives the protein CATSRVFGGGPDTQYF. The rearrangement joins TRBV15 to TRBJ2-3, with 8 bases identical to TRBD2. The V and J ends lost 3 bases and 4 bases, in that order; junction bases with no gene match: 9. This CDR3 is built from 16 residues. Germline V gene lookup returns CDR1 LNHNV and CDR2 YYDKDF (reference sequence).